Presented here are 16 T cell receptor beta chains from one specimen sequenced in a study of T cell changes during pregnancy in multiple sclerosis. Sequencing used immunoSEQ multiplex PCR; TCRdb keeps in-frame clones, though not all of them. The sample includes 59,000 or so clones, 92% seen only once; the top ten take 2.8%. This material consisted of peripheral blood, taken in the third trimester of pregnancy. The receptors were sampled from a female donor in good health, enrolled as a control in a pregnancy study.

The chain carries TRBV30 and TRBJ2-7, with a weak D call TRBD2 (5 bases). Germline CDR1 reads GTSNPN; CDR2 reads SVGIG (reference sequence). CDR3 length: 15 residues. Trimming removed 0 bases at V and 0 bases at J, with 12 bases between. The CDR3 is CAWSVGFGSSYEQYF. CDR3 nucleotide sequence: TGTGCCTGGAGTGTAGGGTTTGGGAGCTCCTACGAGCAGTACTTC.

The V and J genes are TRBV7-3 and TRBJ2-1; 11 nucleotides line up with TRBD1. Germline V gene sequence: CDR1 SGHTA, CDR2 FQGTGA. The CDR3 has 15 amino acids. The ends lost 5 bases at V and 8 bases at J; junction bases unmatched: 8. Written as DNA, the CDR3 is TGTGCCAGCAGCCTCCGGGACAGGGGGAAAGATGAGCAGTTCTTC. Its translation: CASSLRDRGKDEQFF.

The chain has TRBV7-9 and TRBJ1-4; 7 bases align to TRBD1. The CDR3 has 15 amino acids. Trimming at V came to 0 bases and at J to 7 bases, leaving 5 bases not matched to a gene. Germline V gives CDR1 SEHNR, CDR2 FQNEAQ (reference sequence). This CDR3 is CASSLATGVGEKLFF. The CDR3 bases are TGTGCCAGCAGCTTAGCCACAGGGGTGGGTGAAAAACTGTTTTTT.

The genes are TRBV15 and TRBJ2-5, with a possible D match to TRBD2 (6 bases). The CDR3 spans 14 residues. V shed 1 base and J shed 2 bases, with 8 bases lying between them. Looked up from germline, CDR1 is LNHNV and CDR2 is YYDKDF (reference sequence). Here the CDR3 reads CATSRGGGQETQYF. CDR3 coding DNA: TGTGCCACCAGCAGAGGTGGGGGGCAAGAGACCCAGTACTTC.

This clone was observed a handful of times. CDR3 sequence: CASSLFGARQGDEAFF. As DNA, the CDR3 is TGTGCCAGCAGCTTATTTGGGGCGCGGCAGGGTGATGAAGCTTTCTTT. V gene TRBV11-3 combines with J gene TRBJ1-1, with D perhaps TRBD1 (5 bases). CDR1 and CDR2 (germline): SGHNT, YENEEA. The CDR3 extends over 16 amino acids. V was shortened by 2 bases and J by 7 bases, with 20 bases between the two germline ends. Complete variable domain (other parts from reference TRBV11-3 and TRBJ1-1): EAGVVQSPRYKIIEKKQPVAFWCNPISGHNTLYWYLQNLGQGPELLIRYENEEAVDDSQLPKDRFSAERLKGVDSTLKIQPAELGDSAVYLCASSLFGARQGDEAFFGQGTRLTVV.

The chain recombines TRBV7-2 with TRBJ1-2; no definite D call. V lost 7 bases and J lost 6, with 12 bases in between. The CDR3 loop spans 12 amino acids. Germline V gene data show CDR1 as SGHTA and CDR2 as FQGNSA. As DNA, the CDR3 is TGTGCCAGCATGGAGGGTTTAGATGGCTACACCTTC. Translation: CASMEGLDGYTF.

V and J are TRBV27 and TRBJ2-3; the match to TRBD1 covers 8 bases. The CDR3 contains 14 residues. Losses at the gene ends were 6 bases for V and 4 bases for J; bases not matched to a gene: 6. In germline, CDR1 is MNHEY, CDR2 SMNVEV (reference sequence). The CDR3 here is CASRLDRVADTQYF. CDR3 in DNA: TGTGCCAGCAGGTTGGACAGGGTGGCAGATACGCAGTATTTT.

The genes are TRBV1 and TRBJ1-1; the D call of TRBD1 is as the table states it, not checked on the DNA. TRBV1 corresponds to a pseudogene. CDR3 length: 17 amino acids. The CDR3 is CTSSQFQGRAENTEAFF. The CDR3 coding sequence is TGCACCAGCAGCCAATTTCAGGGAAGGGCCGAGAACACTGAAGCTTTCTTT.

V gene TRBV9 combines with J gene TRBJ2-7, with 7 bases matching TRBD1. The germline V gene has CDR1 SGDLS and CDR2 YYNGEE. The V gene end was trimmed by 3 bases and the J gene end by 1 base; junction bases not matched to a gene: 4. The CDR3 has 14 residues. The CDR3 reads CASSDGTASYEQYF. CDR3 nucleotide sequence: TGTGCCAGCAGCGACGGGACAGCTTCCTACGAGCAGTACTTC. Full variable domain (remainder filled in from reference TRBV9 and TRBJ2-7): DSGVTQTPKHLITATGQRVTLRCSPRSGDLSVYWYQQSLDQGLQFLIQYYNGEERAKGNILERFSAQQFPDLHSELNLSSLELGDSALYFCASSDGTASYEQYFGPGTRLTVT.

The chain has TRBV29-1 and TRBJ1-1, with D uncertain. The CDR3 runs 11 residues. V was shortened by 4 bases and J by 4 bases, with 7 bases between the two germline ends. Germline lookup yields CDR1 SQVTM and CDR2 ANQGSEA. CDR3 loop: CSVVSGTEAFF. Here the CDR3 DNA reads TGCAGCGTTGTTAGTGGCACTGAAGCTTTCTTT.

V gene TRBV5-1 combines with J gene TRBJ2-5; D is perhaps TRBD1 (5 bases). The CDR3 length is 13 residues. CDR1 is SGHRS and CDR2 is YFSETQ in the germline V gene. V lost 10 bases, J lost 2 bases, and 15 bases lay in between. CDR3 nucleotide sequence: TGCGCCTGCCGCAGGGTAGTGCAAGAGACCCAGTACTTC. Translating it yields CACRRVVQETQYF.

This chain links TRBV5-1 with TRBJ2-3; 7 bases are shared with TRBD2. J was trimmed by 0 bases and V by 3 bases; bases with no gene match: 7. Per germline, CDR1 SGHRS and CDR2 YFSETQ. This CDR3 contains 16 residues. The CDR3 DNA follows: TGCGCCAGCAGCTGGGGAGGGGAGGGGAGCACAGATACGCAGTATTTT. This sequence encodes CASSWGGEGSTDTQYF.

The V call is TRBV27, the J call TRBJ2-7; 13 nucleotides match TRBD2. Germline V gene sequence: CDR1 MNHEY, CDR2 SMNVEV (reference sequence). V gave up 3 bases and J gave up 5 bases; unmatched junction bases: 1. This CDR3 spans 14 amino acids. CDR3 sequence: CASSFGTSGNEQYF. DNA for the CDR3: TGTGCCAGCAGTTTCGGGACTAGCGGGAACGAGCAGTACTTC.

The chain combines TRBV7-3 with TRBJ1-1, with 8 bases fitting TRBD1. V gave up 4 bases and J gave up 1 base; unmatched junction bases: 5. This CDR3 region has 15 residues. Germline V CDR1 and CDR2: SGHTA, FQGTGA. CDR3 protein: CASSSGQERNTEAFF. The CDR3 nucleotides read TGTGCCAGCAGCTCGGGACAGGAGAGGAACACTGAAGCTTTCTTT.

V usage is TRBV27 and J usage is TRBJ2-6; 8 positions match TRBD1. V gave up 6 bases and J gave up 0 bases; unmatched junction bases: 10. Germline V CDR1 and CDR2: MNHEY, SMNVEV (reference sequence). The CDR3 consists of 18 residues. The CDR3 sequence: CASSRGQGGFSGANVLTF. As DNA, the CDR3 is TGTGCCAGCAGCCGTGGACAGGGAGGTTTCTCTGGGGCCAACGTCCTGACTTTC.

The rearrangement links TRBV7-2 to TRBJ2-5, with 11 bases identical to TRBD2. CDR3 length: 17 amino acids. The germline V gene encodes CDR1 SGHTA and CDR2 FQGNSA. Unmatched junction bases numbered 5, after V lost 1 base and J lost 1 base. CDR3 nucleotides: TGTGCCAGCAGCTTAGGCGGACTAGCGGGTTTCCAAGAGACCCAGTACTTC. It is translated as CASSLGGLAGFQETQYF.